Listed below are T cell receptor beta chains from one sample, sequenced in a study of cytomegalovirus exposure and HLA in healthy donors. Generated by immunoSEQ multiplex PCR, the TCRdb table keeps only in-frame clones and is missing some. The profile shows fewer than 200,000 clones, 79% of them singletons. The sequencing input was PBMCs. All receptors come from a middle-aged man in good health and CMV-seronegative. The CDR3 runs from the conserved cysteine through the conserved F or W. The order of the fields is J gene, clone size, D gene, V gene, CDR3 protein, CDR3 DNA. D genes are given only for firm matches. Size is omitted from some rows. Given values are once, few, many or a class for expanded clones.

j_call: TRBJ2-3
clone_size: .
d_call: .
v_call: TRBV2
cdr3_aa: CASNRDNAAADTQYF
cdr3_nt: TGTGCCAGCAACAGGGATAATGCTGCGGCAGATACGCAGTATTTT

j_call: TRBJ2-1
clone_size: .
d_call: TRBD1
v_call: TRBV25-1
cdr3_aa: CASSTGGSYNEQFF
cdr3_nt: TGTGCCAGCAGTACAGGGGGCTCCTACAATGAGCAGTTCTTC

j_call: TRBJ2-7
clone_size: .
d_call: .
v_call: TRBV30
cdr3_aa: CAWSDGASYEQYF
cdr3_nt: TGTGCCTGGAGTGACGGAGCGTCCTACGAGCAGTACTTC

j_call: TRBJ2-4
clone_size: .
d_call: .
v_call: TRBV7-9
cdr3_aa: CASSFAGLTKNIQYF
cdr3_nt: TGTGCCAGCAGCTTCGCAGGCCTAACCAAAAACATTCAGTACTTC

j_call: TRBJ1-3
clone_size: .
d_call: .
v_call: TRBV28
cdr3_aa: CASTNSGNTIYF
cdr3_nt: TGTGCCAGCACTAATTCGGGGAACACCATATATTTT

j_call: TRBJ2-3
clone_size: .
d_call: .
v_call: TRBV4-1
cdr3_aa: CASSQVGGIGDTQYF
cdr3_nt: TGCGCCAGCAGCCAAGTTGGCGGGATTGGAGATACGCAGTATTTT

j_call: TRBJ1-2
clone_size: few
d_call: .
v_call: TRBV27
cdr3_aa: CASSFGRRGAGYTF
cdr3_nt: TGTGCCAGCAGTTTCGGCCGTCGGGGAGCTGGCTACACCTTC

j_call: TRBJ2-7
clone_size: .
d_call: TRBD2
v_call: TRBV19
cdr3_aa: CASSRSSGPSYEQYF
cdr3_nt: TGTGCCAGTAGCAGATCTAGCGGTCCCTCCTACGAGCAGTACTTC

j_call: TRBJ2-2
clone_size: .
d_call: .
v_call: TRBV7-9
cdr3_aa: CSSSLGAGNTGELFF
cdr3_nt: TGTTCCAGCAGCTTAGGTGCGGGGAACACCGGGGAGCTGTTTTTT

j_call: TRBJ2-7
clone_size: .
d_call: .
v_call: TRBV13
cdr3_aa: CASSQTKGLPPYEQYF
cdr3_nt: TGTGCCAGCAGCCAGACGAAGGGACTTCCCCCCTACGAGCAGTACTTC

j_call: TRBJ2-5
clone_size: once
d_call: .
v_call: TRBV19
cdr3_aa: CASSRRQGPEETQYF
cdr3_nt: TGTGCCAGTAGTCGACGGCAGGGCCCTGAAGAGACCCAGTACTTC

j_call: TRBJ2-7
clone_size: once
d_call: .
v_call: TRBV2
cdr3_aa: CASRSGAYVYEQYF
cdr3_nt: TGTGCCAGCAGGAGCGGAGCGTACGTTTACGAGCAGTACTTC

j_call: TRBJ1-4
clone_size: .
d_call: .
v_call: TRBV5-1
cdr3_aa: CASSLGGGVGNEKLFF
cdr3_nt: TGCGCCAGCAGCTTGGGCGGAGGAGTGGGGAATGAAAAACTGTTTTTT

j_call: TRBJ2-1
clone_size: .
d_call: TRBD2
v_call: TRBV19
cdr3_aa: CASSIVAGRNNEQFF
cdr3_nt: TGTGCCAGTAGTATTGTAGCGGGAAGAAACAATGAGCAGTTCTTC

j_call: TRBJ2-4
clone_size: .
d_call: TRBD2
v_call: TRBV19
cdr3_aa: CASSGGSGRVNSQYF
cdr3_nt: TGTGCCAGTAGTGGAGGAAGCGGGAGAGTAAACAGTCAGTACTTC

j_call: TRBJ2-3
clone_size: .
d_call: TRBD2
v_call: TRBV10-3
cdr3_aa: CAISQLAGSSTDTQYF
cdr3_nt: TGTGCCATCAGCCAACTAGCGGGGTCTAGCACAGATACGCAGTATTTT

j_call: TRBJ2-5
clone_size: .
d_call: TRBD2
v_call: TRBV5-4
cdr3_aa: CASRGTSGHQETQYF
cdr3_nt: TGTGCCAGCAGGGGGACTAGCGGGCACCAAGAGACCCAGTACTTC

j_call: TRBJ2-3
clone_size: .
d_call: .
v_call: TRBV5-1
cdr3_aa: CASSGEGDTQYF
cdr3_nt: TGCGCCAGCAGCGGAGAAGGAGATACGCAGTATTTT

j_call: TRBJ2-7
clone_size: .
d_call: TRBD1
v_call: TRBV5-1
cdr3_aa: CASSRNRGNSVEQYF
cdr3_nt: TGCGCCAGCAGCAGAAACAGGGGAAACAGTGTCGAGCAGTACTTC

j_call: TRBJ2-7
clone_size: .
d_call: TRBD1
v_call: TRBV29-1
cdr3_aa: CSVRPGGLGEQYF
cdr3_nt: TGCAGCGTTAGGCCAGGGGGATTGGGGGAGCAGTACTTC

j_call: TRBJ2-3
clone_size: .
d_call: TRBD2
v_call: TRBV2
cdr3_aa: CASTSGYTDTQYF
cdr3_nt: TGTGCCTCCACTAGCGGATACACAGATACGCAGTATTTT

j_call: TRBJ1-6
clone_size: .
d_call: TRBD1
v_call: TRBV5-1
cdr3_aa: CASSISPGTDNSPLHF
cdr3_nt: TGCGCCAGCAGCATTTCTCCCGGGACAGACAATTCACCCCTCCACTTT

j_call: TRBJ1-1
clone_size: .
d_call: .
v_call: TRBV25-1
cdr3_aa: CATIPTPAIVGAPEAFF
cdr3_nt: TGTGCCACCATTCCAACCCCCGCCATCGTTGGGGCACCTGAAGCTTTCTTT

j_call: TRBJ2-3
clone_size: .
d_call: TRBD2
v_call: TRBV9
cdr3_aa: CASSVEVAGGTRHRDTQYF
cdr3_nt: TGTGCCAGCAGCGTAGAGGTGGCGGGGGGTACTAGGCACAGAGATACGCAGTATTTT

j_call: TRBJ2-3
clone_size: once
d_call: .
v_call: TRBV2
cdr3_aa: CASGVASDTQYF
cdr3_nt: TGTGCCAGCGGCGTAGCCTCAGATACGCAGTATTTT

j_call: TRBJ2-7
clone_size: once
d_call: .
v_call: TRBV15
cdr3_aa: CATSRGGGGATYEQYF
cdr3_nt: TGTGCCACTAGCAGAGGGGGGGGAGGAGCCACCTACGAGCAGTACTTC

j_call: TRBJ2-1
clone_size: .
d_call: TRBD1
v_call: TRBV13
cdr3_aa: CASSLVGQANEQFF
cdr3_nt: TGTGCCAGCAGCTTAGTGGGACAGGCCAATGAGCAGTTCTTC

j_call: TRBJ1-4
clone_size: .
d_call: .
v_call: TRBV6-6
cdr3_aa: CASSYSSREKLFF
cdr3_nt: TGTGCCAGCAGTTACTCGTCGCGAGAAAAACTGTTTTTT

j_call: TRBJ2-6
clone_size: .
d_call: .
v_call: TRBV5-1
cdr3_aa: CASSTQTDSSGANGLTF
cdr3_nt: TGCGCCAGCAGCACGCAGACCGATAGCTCTGGGGCCAACGGCCTGACTTTC

j_call: TRBJ2-7
clone_size: .
d_call: TRBD2
v_call: TRBV7-9
cdr3_aa: CASRLTSGAAYEQYF
cdr3_nt: TGTGCCAGCAGGCTGACTAGCGGGGCCGCCTACGAGCAGTACTTC

j_call: TRBJ2-7
clone_size: once
d_call: .
v_call: TRBV27
cdr3_aa: CASSFGGGLEQYF
cdr3_nt: TGTGCCAGCAGTTTTGGGGGGGGGCTCGAGCAGTACTTC

j_call: TRBJ2-3
clone_size: .
d_call: TRBD2
v_call: TRBV5-6
cdr3_aa: CASSLSAGGLTDTQYF
cdr3_nt: TGTGCCAGCAGCCTGTCTGCGGGAGGCCTCACAGATACGCAGTATTTT

j_call: TRBJ2-1
clone_size: .
d_call: TRBD2
v_call: TRBV27
cdr3_aa: CASSLPWTSGSVVEQFF
cdr3_nt: TGTGCCAGCAGTCTCCCCTGGACTAGCGGGAGCGTTGTTGAGCAGTTCTTC

j_call: TRBJ1-2
clone_size: .
d_call: TRBD1
v_call: TRBV2
cdr3_aa: CASKPYRGNYGYTF
cdr3_nt: TGTGCCAGCAAACCGTACAGGGGAAACTATGGCTACACCTTC

j_call: TRBJ1-4
clone_size: .
d_call: TRBD1
v_call: TRBV6-5
cdr3_aa: CASSHRGARNEKLFF
cdr3_nt: TGTGCCAGCAGCCACAGGGGCGCTAGGAATGAAAAACTGTTTTTT

j_call: TRBJ2-7
clone_size: .
d_call: TRBD1
v_call: TRBV7-8
cdr3_aa: CASSLLGLQGAKYF
cdr3_nt: TGTGCCAGCAGCTTATTGGGTCTTCAGGGGGCTAAGTACTTC

j_call: TRBJ2-7
clone_size: .
d_call: TRBD1
v_call: TRBV6-5
cdr3_aa: CASSYVTGHEQYF
cdr3_nt: TGTGCCAGCAGTTACGTGACAGGGCACGAGCAGTACTTC

j_call: TRBJ2-7
clone_size: .
d_call: TRBD1
v_call: TRBV28
cdr3_aa: CAIRDRVGEQYF
cdr3_nt: TGTGCCATTCGGGACAGGGTGGGGGAGCAGTACTTC

j_call: TRBJ1-2
clone_size: .
d_call: .
v_call: TRBV28
cdr3_aa: CASIKRGARNYGYTF
cdr3_nt: TGTGCCAGCATCAAAAGGGGCGCGAGGAACTATGGCTACACCTTC

j_call: TRBJ1-5
clone_size: .
d_call: .
v_call: TRBV29-1
cdr3_aa: CSVRFRGAQHF
cdr3_nt: TGCAGCGTTCGGTTCCGGGGGGCCCAGCATTTT

j_call: TRBJ1-2
clone_size: .
d_call: .
v_call: TRBV6-6
cdr3_aa: CASSTTPREGYTF
cdr3_nt: TGTGCCAGCAGTACCACCCCAAGGGAGGGCTACACCTTC

j_call: TRBJ2-7
clone_size: .
d_call: TRBD2
v_call: TRBV7-2
cdr3_aa: CASMPGPSGYGRMREQYF
cdr3_nt: TGTGCCAGCATGCCCGGTCCTAGCGGGTATGGGCGGATGCGCGAGCAGTACTTC

j_call: TRBJ2-2
clone_size: .
d_call: TRBD1
v_call: TRBV28
cdr3_aa: CASRKQGLRDGELFF
cdr3_nt: TGTGCCAGCAGGAAACAGGGGTTAAGGGACGGGGAGCTGTTTTTT

j_call: TRBJ1-5
clone_size: .
d_call: .
v_call: TRBV19
cdr3_aa: CATTQDGDSNQPQHF
cdr3_nt: TGTGCCACTACCCAAGACGGAGATAGCAATCAGCCCCAGCATTTT

j_call: TRBJ2-7
clone_size: few
d_call: TRBD2
v_call: TRBV4-1
cdr3_aa: CASSQVLAGGTYEQYF
cdr3_nt: TGCGCCAGCAGCCAAGTTCTAGCGGGAGGGACCTACGAGCAGTACTTC

j_call: TRBJ2-5
clone_size: few
d_call: .
v_call: TRBV28
cdr3_aa: CASSLGQAETQYF
cdr3_nt: TGTGCCAGCAGTTTAGGGCAGGCAGAGACCCAGTACTTC

j_call: TRBJ2-5
clone_size: few
d_call: .
v_call: TRBV28
cdr3_aa: CASTPVLRQNQETQYF
cdr3_nt: TGTGCCAGCACCCCGGTACTGCGACAGAACCAAGAGACCCAGTACTTC